The clone carrying this TCR beta chain was seen more than once but under ten times. This sample is part of a study of cytomegalovirus exposure and HLA in healthy donors. A multiplex PCR was run with 60 Vbeta primers and 13 Jbeta primers. Sequencing used immunoSEQ multiplex PCR; TCRdb keeps in-frame clones, though not all of them. In the table there are more than 95,000 clones, 74% of which are singletons. CDR3 length: 15 amino acids. The germline CDR1 and CDR2 sequences are MNHNS and SASEGT. The ends lost 1 base at V and 3 bases at J; junction bases unmatched: 6. This TCR was recovered from a woman aged 45-65 years in good health and CMV-seropositive. Sequenced input: PBMCs. The rearrangement links TRBV6-1 to TRBJ2-7; 7 nucleotides match TRBD2. CDR3 sequence: CASSEERGENYEQYF. DNA of the CDR3: TGTGCCAGCAGTGAAGAACGGGGGGAGAACTACGAGCAGTACTTC.